Below, one T cell receptor (beta chain) is given with its context. What it binds is unknown. This CDR3 contains 15 residues. The germline V and J ends were trimmed by 0 bases and 5 bases, with 14 bases remaining between them. Germline CDR1 reads SGHNT; CDR2 reads YYREEE (reference sequence). Individual cDNA molecules received unique molecular identifiers. TCRdb called the 5' RACE reads again in MiXCR, with one record for every CDR3 protein. Here the sample spans fewer than 55,000 distinct CDR3 sequences, 6% to 7% being singletons. This entry belongs to a study of early T cells in non-severe SARS-CoV-2 infection. About the study: Bulk RNA taken from unsorted whole blood was sequenced, leaving chains unpaired.

Study observations and caveats: Comparison of clonotypes with VDJdb favored anti-spike CD8 responses while missing private and CD4 specificities.

The material was whole blood, obtained at baseline. This chain uses TRBV5-4 with TRBJ1-1; a possible D gene is TRBD1 (5 bases). The TCR comes from an adult who was a healthcare worker with PCR-confirmed SARS-CoV-2 infection or an uninfected control (not recorded which). The CDR3 loop is CASSLEAHGATEAFF. CDR3 coding DNA: TGTGCCAGCAGCTTGGAGGCACATGGGGCTACTGAAGCTTTCTTT.